This is a list of T cell receptor beta chains from one sample in a study of blood T cell repertoires in COVID-19. The table came from immunoSEQ multiplex PCR; TCRdb's copy has only in-frame clones and leaves some out. Altogether 240,000 or so clones are present, roughly 86% being singletons, with the ten largest covering 2% to 2.5%. Sequenced sample: PBMCs or T cells enriched from blood (not recorded which). The source is a woman between 50 and 59 years old who had recovered from COVID-19. The CDR3 runs from the conserved cysteine through the conserved F or W. D genes are given only for firm matches. The size field is filled for only some rows; it gives once, few, many or a size class.

d_call	clone_size	j_call	v_call	cdr3_aa	cdr3_nt
TRBD1	.	TRBJ2-7	TRBV5-1	CASSLGRGPTYEQYF	TGCGCCAGCAGCTTGGGCAGGGGGCCCACCTACGAGCAGTACTTC
.	.	TRBJ2-1	TRBV7-3	CASSLGDSGHEQFF	TGTGCCAGCAGCCTAGGGGACTCCGGGCATGAGCAGTTCTTC
.	.	TRBJ1-1	TRBV20-1	CSASKGSNTEAFF	TGCAGTGCTAGTAAGGGGTCGAACACTGAAGCTTTCTTT
TRBD2	.	TRBJ2-2	TRBV7-2	CASSPSWVGSGAGELFF	TGTGCCAGCAGCCCCTCTTGGGTCGGGAGCGGGGCCGGGGAGCTGTTTTTT
.	.	TRBJ2-7	TRBV5-6	CASSRGTTSYEQYF	TGTGCCAGCAGCCGCGGGACCACTTCCTACGAGCAGTACTTC
TRBD1	.	TRBJ1-3	TRBV4-3	CASSQDHRQGTNTIYF	TGCGCCAGCAGCCAAGATCACAGACAGGGAACCAACACCATATATTTT
TRBD2	.	TRBJ2-2	TRBV4-1	CASSRGLAGGTNTGELFF	TGCGCCAGCAGCCGGGGACTAGCGGGGGGGACGAACACCGGGGAGCTGTTTTTT
.	.	TRBJ1-4	TRBV19	CASSIMGLTNEKLFF	TGTGCCAGTAGTATAATGGGGCTAACTAATGAAAAACTGTTTTTT
TRBD1	.	TRBJ1-2	TRBV5-1	CASSLGGQGPYGYTF	TGCGCCAGCAGCTTGGGTGGACAGGGGCCCTATGGCTACACCTTC
TRBD1	.	TRBJ2-2	TRBV28	CASSLDRPNTGELFF	TGTGCCAGCAGTTTGGACAGGCCTAACACCGGGGAGCTGTTTTTT
TRBD2	.	TRBJ2-7	TRBV3-1/TRBV3-2	CASSPGGGHTYEQYF	TGTGCCAGCAGCCCGGGCGGGGGGCATACCTACGAGCAGTACTTC
TRBD1	few	TRBJ2-2	TRBV7-9	CASSYRTGGTGELFF	TGTGCCAGCAGCTACCGGACAGGAGGTACCGGGGAGCTGTTTTTT
.	.	TRBJ1-5	TRBV6-1	CASSEGAWQPQHF	TGTGCCAGCAGTGAGGGGGCCTGGCAGCCCCAGCATTTT
TRBD1	.	TRBJ2-7	TRBV19	CASSIVFGQGFRDPLYEQYF	TGTGCCAGTAGTATAGTATTCGGACAGGGGTTCCGGGATCCCCTCTACGAGCAGTACTTC
.	.	TRBJ1-2	TRBV7-8	CASSLGGRGPLYGYTF	TGTGCCAGCAGCTTAGGGGGGCGGGGGCCGCTATATGGCTACACCTTC
TRBD1	once	TRBJ2-7	TRBV2	CASRRDSYEQYF	TGTGCCAGCAGGAGGGACAGCTACGAGCAGTACTTC
TRBD1	.	TRBJ2-3	TRBV28	CASSSHPGQGDTDTQYF	TGTGCCAGCAGTTCCCACCCGGGACAGGGTGACACAGATACGCAGTATTTT
.	.	TRBJ1-4	TRBV9	CASSRGWGVEKLFF	TGTGCCAGCAGCCGTGGTTGGGGGGTCGAAAAACTGTTTTTT
.	.	TRBJ2-3	TRBV9	CASSVRAASPQYF	TGTGCCAGCAGCGTAAGAGCGGCCAGCCCGCAGTATTTT
TRBD1	.	TRBJ1-2	TRBV7-9	CASSLDRQDYGYTF	TGTGCCAGCAGCTTGGACAGGCAGGACTATGGCTACACCTTC
.	.	TRBJ2-7	TRBV5-1	CASSLAGSRGFGYEQYF	TGCGCCAGCAGCTTGGCAGGTTCAAGGGGTTTCGGCTACGAGCAGTACTTC
TRBD2	.	TRBJ2-7	TRBV30	CAWSPAGAYEQYF	TGTGCCTGGAGCCCAGCGGGAGCCTACGAGCAGTACTTC
TRBD1	.	TRBJ1-6	TRBV5-1	CASSYGQGSLHF	TGCGCCAGCAGCTATGGACAGGGATCCCTCCACTTT
.	once	TRBJ2-7	TRBV14	CASSHGMAGGVNEQYF	TGTGCCAGCAGCCATGGTATGGCCGGCGGTGTAAACGAGCAGTACTTC
.	few	TRBJ1-1	TRBV30	CAWSRGVNTEAFF	TGTGCCTGGAGCCGGGGGGTGAACACTGAAGCTTTCTTT
.	.	TRBJ1-2	TRBV30	CAWSEGGQYYGYTF	TGTGCCTGGAGTGAAGGTGGACAGTACTATGGCTACACCTTC
.	.	TRBJ2-3	TRBV2	CASDKQDYQRGPDTQYF	TGTGCCAGCGATAAGCAGGACTACCAAAGGGGGCCAGATACGCAGTATTTT
.	.	TRBJ1-1	TRBV4-3	CASSQDSGGTSEAFF	TGCGCCAGCAGCCAAGATAGCGGAGGGACGTCTGAAGCTTTCTTT
TRBD2	.	TRBJ2-2	TRBV30	CAWSTSGGELFF	TGTGCCTGGAGTACTAGCGGCGGGGAGCTGTTTTTT
TRBD1	few	TRBJ1-3	TRBV4-1	CASSQWDRETGNTIYF	TGCGCCAGCAGCCAATGGGACAGGGAAACTGGAAACACCATATATTTT
TRBD2	.	TRBJ2-7	TRBV4-3	CASSQGGGYSYEQYF	TGCGCCAGCAGCCAAGGCGGGGGATACTCCTACGAGCAGTACTTC
TRBD1	.	TRBJ2-3	TRBV19	CASSTRKRPGGFSADTQYF	TGTGCCAGTAGTACCCGCAAGAGGCCAGGGGGCTTTTCTGCAGATACGCAGTATTTT
.	.	TRBJ2-2	TRBV18	CASSPRAVNTGELFF	TGTGCCAGCTCACCCAGGGCAGTGAACACCGGGGAGCTGTTTTTT
.	.	TRBJ2-2	TRBV4-1	CASSPWTVNTGELFF	TGCGCCAGCAGCCCTTGGACAGTGAACACCGGGGAGCTGTTTTTT
.	.	TRBJ1-2	TRBV2	CAQRLSYGYTF	TGTGCCCAGAGGCTCAGCTATGGCTACACCTTC
.	.	TRBJ1-1	TRBV11-2	CASSLDLGARAFF	TGTGCCAGCAGCTTAGATCTGGGGGCGAGAGCTTTCTTT
TRBD1	.	TRBJ2-1	TRBV7-3	CASSEGQGISYNEQFF	TGTGCCAGCAGCGAGGGACAGGGAATCTCCTACAATGAGCAGTTCTTC